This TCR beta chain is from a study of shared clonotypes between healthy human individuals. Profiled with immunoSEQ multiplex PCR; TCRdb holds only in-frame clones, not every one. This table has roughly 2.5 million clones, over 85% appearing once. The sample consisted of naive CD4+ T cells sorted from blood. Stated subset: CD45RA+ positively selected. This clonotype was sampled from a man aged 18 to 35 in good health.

The CDR3: CAVTGATEAFF. Written as DNA, the CDR3 is TGTGCCGTGACAGGGGCCACTGAAGCTTTCTTT. The chain links TRBV5-4 to TRBJ1-1; the match to TRBD1 covers 8 bases. The CDR3 has 11 amino acids. The germline V gene has CDR1 SGHNT and CDR2 YYREEE (reference sequence). J was trimmed by 4 bases and V by 10 bases; bases with no gene match: 3.